This T cell receptor beta chain stems from a study of T-cell reconstitution after alpha-beta-depleted transplantation in children. This clonotype turned up a few times. The antigen is undetermined. The authors prepared the TCRbeta library with unique molecular identifiers. TCRdb redid the calling of the PCR reads with MiXCR, one entry per CDR3 protein. The sample lists roughly 350,000 distinct CDR3 sequences, around 16% occurring once. With 6 bases clipped from V and 0 bases from J, the junction kept 13 bases outside the gene matches. There are 18 residues in the CDR3. Germline CDR1 reads MDHEN; CDR2 reads SYDVKM. Study-wide results and caveats: By about two months after transplant, alpha-beta T cells reportedly arose from several hundred graft clones that had expanded. Diversity and T-cell counts at one year after transplant derived mostly from new T cells. From surviving recipient T cells and thymic progenitors came the high day-60 TCRbeta diversity observed in some patients.

V and J are TRBV28 and TRBJ2-3, with 9 bases aligning to TRBD1. This receptor was identified in a male patient aged 2 to 9 who had a stem cell transplant for acute lymphoblastic leukemia, so the T cells may come from the graft donor. Sample: PBMCs, mostly from graft donor cells, taken 360 days after TCRalphabeta/CD19-depleted stem cell transplant. This chain's CDR3 is CASSPGTGWAASTDTQYF. In nucleotides, the CDR3 is TGTGCCAGCAGCCCAGGGACAGGGTGGGCTGCTAGCACAGATACGCAGTATTTT.